What follows are 27 T cell receptor beta chains derived from one specimen sequenced in a study of cytomegalovirus exposure and HLA in healthy donors. In the PCR, 60 Vbeta and 13 Jbeta primers were used. Only in-frame clones appear in the TCRdb table, and some are missing; sequencing was by immunoSEQ multiplex PCR. Of 90,000 to 140,000 clones in the sample, approximately 82% are singletons; the top ten hold around 8.4%. The sample consisted of PBMCs. The receptors here all came from a man aged 40-49 years in good health and CMV-seropositive.

The rearrangement joins TRBV7-2 to TRBJ2-7; no clear D. Looked up from germline, CDR1 is SGHTA and CDR2 is FQGNSA. This CDR3 is 13 amino acids long. Trimming left V 0 bases short and J 3 bases short, with 6 bases between. The CDR3 bases are TGTGCCAGCAGCTTAGCGTCAGACTACGAGCAGTACTTC. Amino acids: CASSLASDYEQYF.

The CDR3 loop is CASSPLGLAGEIGGELFF. The CDR3 coding sequence is TGTGCCAGCAGTCCCCTAGGACTAGCGGGGGAGATCGGCGGGGAGCTGTTTTTT. The chain joins TRBV27 to TRBJ2-2; the match to TRBD2 covers 13 bases. V lost 5 bases and J lost 7; bases outside the gene matches: 13. The V gene's germline CDR1 is MNHEY and CDR2 SMNVEV (reference sequence). This CDR3 region has 18 residues.

This chain uses TRBV6-5 with TRBJ2-1, with TRBD2 matching 8 bases. The CDR3 consists of 16 residues. Trimming removed 0 bases from V and 3 bases from J; junction bases left unmatched: 4. The germline V gene encodes CDR1 MNHEY and CDR2 SVGAGI. CDR3 in amino acids: CASSYSDGRGYNEQFF. The CDR3 DNA sequence: TGTGCCAGCAGTTACTCGGACGGGAGGGGCTACAATGAGCAGTTCTTC.

The V call is TRBV9, the J call TRBJ2-3; D possibly corresponds to TRBD1 (5 bases). There are 15 residues in the CDR3. The germline CDR1 and CDR2 sequences are SGDLS and YYNGEE. The V and J ends lost 5 bases and 1 base respectively, with 14 bases between them. The CDR3 sequence: CASSVVSRGTDTQYF. The CDR3 DNA is TGTGCCAGCAGTGTCGTTAGCAGGGGCACAGATACGCAGTATTTT.

V and J are TRBV7-2 and TRBJ2-1, with 7 bases lining up with TRBD2. J gave up 4 bases and V 2 bases, and 8 bases lay outside the gene matches. CDR1 SGHTA and CDR2 FQGNSA come from the germline V gene. The CDR3 totals 16 residues. The CDR3: CASSLFGAGPYNEQFF. The CDR3 nucleotides read TGTGCCAGCAGCTTATTCGGAGCGGGGCCGTACAATGAGCAGTTCTTC.

The gene calls are TRBV28 and TRBJ1-1; D ambiguous. The germline CDR1 and CDR2 sequences are MDHEN and SYDVKM. V lost 3 bases and J 4 bases, leaving 15 bases between the germline ends. The CDR3 has 15 residues. CDR3 amino acids: CASSFGSVRSTEAFF. As DNA, the CDR3 is TGTGCCAGCAGTTTTGGTTCGGTAAGGAGCACTGAAGCTTTCTTT.

The chain is built from TRBV30 and TRBJ1-5; unclear D gene. The CDR3 runs 15 residues. Germline CDR1 and CDR2: GTSNPN and SVGIG (reference sequence). Deletions cut 3 bases from V and 0 bases from J, with 12 bases between. The chain's CDR3 is CAWSQAMNSNQPQHF. CDR3 nucleotides: TGTGCCTGGAGCCAGGCCATGAATAGCAATCAGCCCCAGCATTTT.

The chain recombines TRBV19 with TRBJ2-2, with D perhaps matching TRBD2 (5 bases). CDR1 and CDR2 (germline): LNHDA, SQIVND (reference sequence). This CDR3 is built from 13 residues. The V gene lost 10 bases and the J gene lost 2 bases, with 11 bases spanning the gap. The DNA for the CDR3 is TGTGCCACCCTAGCTATAAACACCGGGGAGCTGTTTTTT. It encodes CATLAINTGELFF.

The chain uses TRBV7-2 and TRBJ2-1; 7 nucleotides align to TRBD2. Germline V gene sequence: CDR1 SGHTA, CDR2 FQGNSA. The trim removed 5 bases at V and 3 bases at J, leaving 4 bases unmatched. The CDR3 sequence is 14 residues long. CDR3 in DNA: TGTGCCAGCAGCCCCGGACTAGTCTACAATGAGCAGTTCTTC. Translating it yields CASSPGLVYNEQFF.

CDR3 region: CASSQRQGNEKLFF. DNA of the CDR3: TGTGCCAGCAGCCAACGTCAGGGTAATGAAAAACTGTTTTTT. The gene calls are TRBV7-9 and TRBJ1-4; TRBD1 is a possible D gene (5 bases). The CDR3 length is 14 residues. The germline V gene has CDR1 SEHNR and CDR2 FQNEAQ (reference sequence). Trimming removed 5 bases from V and 4 bases from J, with 11 bases in between.

This chain connects TRBV6-1 to TRBJ1-5, with a tentative D call TRBD1 (5 bases). The CDR3 length is 13 residues. Germline V gene data show CDR1 as MNHNS and CDR2 as SASEGT. V lost 7 bases and J 11 bases, leaving 18 bases between the germline ends. The CDR3 protein is CASTPGIRTAQHF. The CDR3 coding sequence is TGTGCCAGCACCCCAGGGATAAGAACGGCCCAGCATTTT.

Written as DNA, the CDR3 is TGTGCTGTCTGGGAGAACGATAATTCACCCCTCCACTTT. This codes for CAVWENDNSPLHF. This chain links TRBV28 with TRBJ1-6; D not resolved. In germline, CDR1 is MDHEN, CDR2 SYDVKM. The CDR3 runs 13 residues.

The V call is TRBV5-6, the J call TRBJ1-1; 7 nucleotides agree with TRBD1. The trim removed 3 bases at V and 7 bases at J, leaving 12 bases unmatched. The CDR3 has 15 amino acids. Germline CDR1 reads SGHDT; CDR2 reads YYEEEE. In DNA form, the CDR3 reads TGTGCCAGCAGCTCCCCAGACAGGGTCGCGGGTGAAGCTTTCTTT. This gives the protein CASSSPDRVAGEAFF.

The chain combines TRBV4-1 with TRBJ2-3; 12 bases match TRBD1. There are 15 residues in the CDR3. The germline gives CDR1 MGHRA, CDR2 YSYEKL. The V gene end was trimmed by 4 bases and the J gene end by 4 bases; junction bases not matched to a gene: 3. The CDR3 protein is CASSPRDRGPDTQYF. Written as DNA, the CDR3 is TGCGCCAGCAGCCCCCGGGACAGGGGGCCAGATACGCAGTATTTT.

This clone was seen a single time. The chain is built from TRBV14 and TRBJ2-7; possible D gene TRBD2, 6 bases. The germline V gene encodes CDR1 SGHDN and CDR2 FVKESK. V lost 0 bases and J lost 2, with 17 bases in between. The CDR3 spans 17 residues. In DNA form, the CDR3 reads TGTGCCAGCAGCCAAGAGTTTGGACTGGGGACTCCCTACGAGCAGTACTTC. Translation gives CASSQEFGLGTPYEQYF.

The chain has TRBV10-3 and TRBJ2-1, with 11 bases matching TRBD2. The V gene's germline CDR1 is ENHRY and CDR2 SYGVKD. After removal of 9 bases from V and 5 bases from J, the junction contained 6 bases not matched to a gene. The CDR3 contains 14 residues. The CDR3 protein is CAINSGGVDNEQFF. The CDR3 nucleotides are TGTGCCATAAATAGCGGGGGGGTAGACAATGAGCAGTTCTTC.

This chain uses TRBV25-1 with TRBJ2-1; the D gene is possibly TRBD1 (7 bases). Germline-derived CDR1 and CDR2 are MGHDK and SYGVNS. The CDR3 runs to 15 residues. V was shortened by 5 bases and J by 9 bases, with 20 bases between the two germline ends. This CDR3 is CASSPRAGGYGEQFF. Here the CDR3 DNA reads TGTGCCAGCAGTCCGCGGGCAGGGGGGTATGGTGAGCAGTTCTTC.

The chain carries TRBV6-6 and TRBJ2-4, with 7 positions matching TRBD2. The CDR3 runs 16 residues. Germline CDR1 is MNHNY and CDR2 is SVGAGI (reference sequence). The V and J ends lost 4 bases and 8 bases, in that order; junction bases with no gene match: 14. The CDR3 bases are TGTGCCAGCAGTTCGACTAGCCAAGGGAGTGGGGACATTCAGTACTTC. Residues: CASSSTSQGSGDIQYF.

The rearrangement joins TRBV19 to TRBJ2-1; 11 bases are shared with TRBD2. Trimming removed 2 bases from V and 0 bases from J; junction bases left unmatched: 12. The CDR3 contains 20 residues. Looked up from germline, CDR1 is LNHDA and CDR2 is SQIVND (reference sequence). The CDR3 region is CASSIRASGRQPSSYNEQFF. Here the CDR3 DNA reads TGTGCCAGTAGTATAAGGGCTAGCGGGAGGCAACCGAGCTCCTACAATGAGCAGTTCTTC.

Only one count was recorded for this clone. Other DNA variants within this sample encode the same CDR3. This chain uses TRBV29-1 with TRBJ2-1; possibly TRBD2 for D (6 bases). The CDR3 has 11 amino acids. CDR1 and CDR2 (germline): SQVTM, ANQGSEA. The V and J ends lost 6 bases and 10 bases respectively, with 13 bases between them. The CDR3, as DNA: TGCAGCGTGGCCGGAGGGTTCGAGCAGTTCTTC. Its translation is CSVAGGFEQFF.

The genes are TRBV7-3 and TRBJ2-1; TRBD2 is a possible D gene (6 bases). The V and J ends lost 5 bases and 5 bases respectively, with 10 bases between them. The CDR3 is made up of 13 amino acids. CDR1 is SGHTA and CDR2 is FQGTGA in the germline V gene. The CDR3 loop is CASSRGVDNEQFF. The CDR3 nucleotides read TGTGCCAGCAGCCGCGGGGTCGACAATGAGCAGTTCTTC.

J is TRBJ2-7 and V is TRBV29-1; D unclear. V was pared by 0 bases and J by 2 bases, with 11 bases between. There are 14 residues in the CDR3. CDR1 SQVTM and CDR2 ANQGSEA come from the germline V gene. CDR3 sequence (DNA): TGCAGCGTTGAAGATATAGGAGAGACCTACGAGCAGTACTTC. It codes for CSVEDIGETYEQYF.

V usage is TRBV27 and J usage is TRBJ2-3, with D perhaps matching TRBD2 (5 bases). CDR1 is MNHEY and CDR2 is SMNVEV in the germline V gene (reference sequence). V lost 4 bases and J lost 0, with 14 bases in between. The CDR3 has 16 amino acids. The CDR3 sequence: CASSSRGHTSTDTQYF. DNA of the CDR3: TGTGCCAGCAGTTCTCGGGGTCATACTAGCACAGATACGCAGTATTTT.

The J gene is TRBJ1-6, the V gene TRBV15, with 7 positions matching TRBD1. Losses at the gene ends were 6 bases for V and 7 bases for J; bases not matched to a gene: 3. The CDR3 spans 13 residues. The V gene's germline CDR1 is LNHNV and CDR2 YYDKDF (reference sequence). The CDR3 bases are TGTGCCACCAGACAGGGGTGGAATTCACCCCTCCACTTT. Its protein is CATRQGWNSPLHF.

The rearrangement uses TRBV27 and TRBJ2-7; 8 bases line up with TRBD1. Germline trimming cut 3 bases from V and 3 bases from J; bases unmatched to any gene: 4. CDR1 is MNHEY, CDR2 SMNVEV, per germline (reference sequence). The CDR3 loop spans 14 amino acids. CDR3 coding DNA: TGTGCCAGCAGTTTCAGGACAGGGTTCTACGAGCAGTACTTC. Protein sequence: CASSFRTGFYEQYF.

The CDR3 nucleotides read TGTGCCAGTAGTACCCGACAGACGTCTGGAAACACCATATATTTT. Amino acid sequence: CASSTRQTSGNTIYF. The chain couples TRBV19 to TRBJ1-3, with D possibly being TRBD1 (5 bases). The CDR3 contains 15 residues. Germline V gives CDR1 LNHDA, CDR2 SQIVND (reference sequence). Trimming took off 4 bases at V and 1 base at J, with 11 bases between the two ends.

This chain connects TRBV11-2 to TRBJ2-2; TRBD2 might be the D (6 bases). The CDR3 is 16 amino acids. Per germline, CDR1 SGHAT and CDR2 FQNNGV. The V end lost 3 bases, the J end lost 0 bases, and 11 bases lay between the germline ends. The CDR3 is CASSFPGLTNTGELFF. CDR3 DNA sequence: TGTGCCAGCAGCTTTCCTGGACTAACGAACACCGGGGAGCTGTTTTTT.